Listed below are T cell receptor beta chains from one sample, sequenced in a study of untreated major depressive disorder. Method: immunoSEQ multiplex PCR; TCRdb's copy keeps in-frame clones and lacks some. The data contain approximately 15,000 clones, 85% to 95% of them singletons. The sequencing sample was made of CD4+ T cells from PBMCs. The receptors were sampled from a young man with major depressive disorder. CDR3s include the opening cysteine and the closing phenylalanine or tryptophan. The order of the fields is CDR3 DNA, CDR3 protein, D gene, CDR3 length, clone size, J gene, V gene. A D gene is named only where the DNA matches it firmly. Size values are once, few and many counts, or a class for expanded clones, and some rows have none.

CDR3 DNA: TGTGCCAGCAGTGGACAGGGGGCAGTAGATACGCAGTATTTT; CDR3 protein: CASSGQGAVDTQYF; D gene: TRBD1; CDR3 length: 14; clone size: .; J gene: TRBJ2-3; V gene: TRBV2
CDR3 DNA: TGTGCCAGCAGTCGACAGGGGGTACAAAATTCACCCCTCCACTTT; CDR3 protein: CASSRQGVQNSPLHF; D gene: TRBD1; CDR3 length: 15; clone size: .; J gene: TRBJ1-6; V gene: TRBV6-4
CDR3 DNA: TGCGCCAGCAGCTTGGGGACAGGGACAGGCGATACGCAGTATTTT; CDR3 protein: CASSLGTGTGDTQYF; D gene: TRBD1; CDR3 length: 15; clone size: .; J gene: TRBJ2-3; V gene: TRBV5-1
CDR3 DNA: TGTGCCAGCAGCCAAGGGGGCGGCTACACCTTC; CDR3 protein: CASSQGGGYTF; D gene: .; CDR3 length: 11; clone size: .; J gene: TRBJ1-2; V gene: TRBV14
CDR3 DNA: TGTGCCAGCAGCTTAGTTGGCGGGACAGATAGCAATCAGCCCCAGCATTTT; CDR3 protein: CASSLVGGTDSNQPQHF; D gene: TRBD1; CDR3 length: 17; clone size: .; J gene: TRBJ1-5; V gene: TRBV7-2
CDR3 DNA: TGTGCCAGCAGCTTGCCGGGACCTTTCGATTCACCCCTCCACTTT; CDR3 protein: CASSLPGPFDSPLHF; D gene: .; CDR3 length: 15; clone size: .; J gene: TRBJ1-6; V gene: TRBV11-2
CDR3 DNA: TGTGCCAGCAGCCCCGCCCCGACAGGGGCGATCTATGGCTACACCTTC; CDR3 protein: CASSPAPTGAIYGYTF; D gene: TRBD1; CDR3 length: 16; clone size: .; J gene: TRBJ1-2; V gene: TRBV7-9
CDR3 DNA: TGTGCCAGCAGCTTAGGACTGACGGGCACAGATACGCAGTATTTT; CDR3 protein: CASSLGLTGTDTQYF; D gene: .; CDR3 length: 15; clone size: .; J gene: TRBJ2-3; V gene: TRBV7-9
CDR3 DNA: TGTGCCAGCAGCGACCTCGGGGGTCGAAGTGAGCAGTTCTTC; CDR3 protein: CASSDLGGRSEQFF; D gene: .; CDR3 length: 14; clone size: .; J gene: TRBJ2-1; V gene: TRBV7-3
CDR3 DNA: TGTGCCAGCAGCTTAGCCCCGGGAGGGTACACTGAAGCTTTCTTT; CDR3 protein: CASSLAPGGYTEAFF; D gene: .; CDR3 length: 15; clone size: .; J gene: TRBJ1-1; V gene: TRBV7-6
CDR3 DNA: TGTGCCAGCAGCGATTACTCGTGGTTGGGGATACAGGGGAGGAACTATGGCTACACCTTC; CDR3 protein: CASSDYSWLGIQGRNYGYTF; D gene: TRBD1; CDR3 length: 20; clone size: few; J gene: TRBJ1-2; V gene: TRBV7-8
CDR3 DNA: TGTGCCAGCAGTGCAACCGGGACTTACAAAGAGACCCAGTACTTC; CDR3 protein: CASSATGTYKETQYF; D gene: .; CDR3 length: 15; clone size: .; J gene: TRBJ2-5; V gene: TRBV6-1
CDR3 DNA: TGTGCCAGCAGTGAAGGTTTTACGGGATACTTTGCAACTAATGAAAAACTGTTTTTT; CDR3 protein: CASSEGFTGYFATNEKLFF; D gene: .; CDR3 length: 19; clone size: .; J gene: TRBJ1-4; V gene: TRBV6-1
CDR3 DNA: TGCGCCAGCAGTCGCTCCACGGGGGGGGACACCGGGGAGCTGTTTTTT; CDR3 protein: CASSRSTGGDTGELFF; D gene: TRBD2; CDR3 length: 16; clone size: .; J gene: TRBJ2-2; V gene: TRBV4-1
CDR3 DNA: TGTGCCAGCAGTTTCCAGGGGCGGAACACTGAAGCTTTCTTT; CDR3 protein: CASSFQGRNTEAFF; D gene: .; CDR3 length: 14; clone size: .; J gene: TRBJ1-1; V gene: TRBV2
CDR3 DNA: TGTGCCAGCAGCTTAGAGAGGGAGGTCTATGGCTACACCTTC; CDR3 protein: CASSLEREVYGYTF; D gene: .; CDR3 length: 14; clone size: .; J gene: TRBJ1-2; V gene: TRBV7-9
CDR3 DNA: TGTGCCAGCAGCTTATTAGCGGGGCTAAACAATGAGCAGTTCTTC; CDR3 protein: CASSLLAGLNNEQFF; D gene: TRBD2; CDR3 length: 15; clone size: .; J gene: TRBJ2-1; V gene: TRBV7-9
CDR3 DNA: TGTGCCAGCAGCTCCGGGACAGGGTTCCTCGGGGGCAATCAGCCCCAGCATTTT; CDR3 protein: CASSSGTGFLGGNQPQHF; D gene: TRBD1; CDR3 length: 18; clone size: .; J gene: TRBJ1-5; V gene: TRBV7-9
CDR3 DNA: TGCGCCAGCAGGGACAGGGGGTCGGACACTGAAGCTTTCTTT; CDR3 protein: CASRDRGSDTEAFF; D gene: TRBD1; CDR3 length: 14; clone size: .; J gene: TRBJ1-1; V gene: TRBV5-1
CDR3 DNA: TGTGCCAGCAGTCCTTCCGGGACAGGGTCGGGAGAGACCCAGTACTTC; CDR3 protein: CASSPSGTGSGETQYF; D gene: TRBD1; CDR3 length: 16; clone size: once; J gene: TRBJ2-5; V gene: TRBV9
CDR3 DNA: TGTGCCAGCAGCTTAGAAGTCGGGGAGCTGTTTTTT; CDR3 protein: CASSLEVGELFF; D gene: .; CDR3 length: 12; clone size: .; J gene: TRBJ2-2; V gene: TRBV7-9
CDR3 DNA: TGTGCCAGCAGCTTGGCGTCCGACAGGGGCCGAAGGGAGCAGTTCTTC; CDR3 protein: CASSLASDRGRREQFF; D gene: TRBD1; CDR3 length: 16; clone size: .; J gene: TRBJ2-1; V gene: TRBV5-6
CDR3 DNA: TGTGCCAGCTCACCCGCCGCCGACACCTACTCTGGAAACACCATATATTTT; CDR3 protein: CASSPAADTYSGNTIYF; D gene: .; CDR3 length: 17; clone size: .; J gene: TRBJ1-3; V gene: TRBV18
CDR3 DNA: TGCGCCAGCAGCTTGGGGCAGGGATCGAACACTGAAGCTTTCTTT; CDR3 protein: CASSLGQGSNTEAFF; D gene: .; CDR3 length: 15; clone size: .; J gene: TRBJ1-1; V gene: TRBV5-1
CDR3 DNA: TGCGCCAGCAGCTTGGCAGGGGGTAGCACTGAAGCTTTCTTT; CDR3 protein: CASSLAGGSTEAFF; D gene: TRBD1; CDR3 length: 14; clone size: .; J gene: TRBJ1-1; V gene: TRBV5-1
CDR3 DNA: TGTGCCAGCAGTTCCAGGGAGAGGCACGCTGAAGCTTTCTTT; CDR3 protein: CASSSRERHAEAFF; D gene: .; CDR3 length: 14; clone size: .; J gene: TRBJ1-1; V gene: TRBV2
CDR3 DNA: TGTGCCAGCAGTTTAGGACAGGGGTGGGCAGATACGCAGTATTTT; CDR3 protein: CASSLGQGWADTQYF; D gene: TRBD1; CDR3 length: 15; clone size: .; J gene: TRBJ2-3; V gene: TRBV6-5
CDR3 DNA: TGTGCCAGCAGTGAAAGGGCAGGGGATCAGCCCCAGCATTTT; CDR3 protein: CASSERAGDQPQHF; D gene: .; CDR3 length: 14; clone size: few; J gene: TRBJ1-5; V gene: TRBV2
CDR3 DNA: TGTGCCAGCAGTATTCTCAATACGCAGTATTTT; CDR3 protein: CASSILNTQYF; D gene: .; CDR3 length: 11; clone size: .; J gene: TRBJ2-3; V gene: TRBV27
CDR3 DNA: TGCGCCAGCGTACCCCGGGACCCCCGTTTCGACGAGCAGTACTTC; CDR3 protein: CASVPRDPRFDEQYF; D gene: .; CDR3 length: 15; clone size: .; J gene: TRBJ2-7; V gene: TRBV5-1
CDR3 DNA: TGTGCCAGCAGCACACCAGGGGGCCGTGGCACTGAAGCTTTCTTT; CDR3 protein: CASSTPGGRGTEAFF; D gene: .; CDR3 length: 15; clone size: .; J gene: TRBJ1-1; V gene: TRBV21-1
CDR3 DNA: TGTGCCAGCAGCCCAGACAGGTTACGGGCTTACGAGCAGTACTTC; CDR3 protein: CASSPDRLRAYEQYF; D gene: .; CDR3 length: 15; clone size: .; J gene: TRBJ2-7; V gene: TRBV2
CDR3 DNA: TGCGCCAGCAGCCAAGATCAGGGGGGTGGCACAGATACGCAGTATTTT; CDR3 protein: CASSQDQGGGTDTQYF; D gene: .; CDR3 length: 16; clone size: once; J gene: TRBJ2-3; V gene: TRBV4-1
CDR3 DNA: TGTGCCAGCAGCAGCCGCAGGGGGCGCGCTGAAAAACTGTTTTTT; CDR3 protein: CASSSRRGRAEKLFF; D gene: TRBD1; CDR3 length: 15; clone size: .; J gene: TRBJ1-4; V gene: TRBV5-8
CDR3 DNA: TGTGCCAGCAGCGCTCAAACGGGCTACGAGCAGTACTTC; CDR3 protein: CASSAQTGYEQYF; D gene: .; CDR3 length: 13; clone size: .; J gene: TRBJ2-7; V gene: TRBV7-2
CDR3 DNA: TGTGCCACCAGCAGAGATCTTCAGAGGAGAGGGGAGCAGTACTTC; CDR3 protein: CATSRDLQRRGEQYF; D gene: .; CDR3 length: 15; clone size: .; J gene: TRBJ2-7; V gene: TRBV15
CDR3 DNA: TGTGCCAGCAGCTCAAACATAGCGGGGGGCCTTCGTGACACAGATACGCAGTATTTT; CDR3 protein: CASSSNIAGGLRDTDTQYF; D gene: TRBD2; CDR3 length: 19; clone size: .; J gene: TRBJ2-3; V gene: TRBV7-8
CDR3 DNA: TGCGCCAGCAGCTTGGGACCCAAGAACTATGGCTACACCTTC; CDR3 protein: CASSLGPKNYGYTF; D gene: .; CDR3 length: 14; clone size: .; J gene: TRBJ1-2; V gene: TRBV5-1
CDR3 DNA: TGTGCCAGCAGTTTTGGCGGCAATATGAACACTGAAGCTTTCTTT; CDR3 protein: CASSFGGNMNTEAFF; D gene: .; CDR3 length: 15; clone size: .; J gene: TRBJ1-1; V gene: TRBV28
CDR3 DNA: TGTGCCAGCAGTACCCTTTACGGGAAAAAACTGTTTTTT; CDR3 protein: CASSTLYGKKLFF; D gene: .; CDR3 length: 13; clone size: .; J gene: TRBJ1-4; V gene: TRBV2
CDR3 DNA: TGTGCCAGCAGGGGAGCGGGGGGGCATAATGAGCAGTTCTTC; CDR3 protein: CASRGAGGHNEQFF; D gene: TRBD2; CDR3 length: 14; clone size: .; J gene: TRBJ2-1; V gene: TRBV6-1
CDR3 DNA: TGTGCCAGCAGCGTAAGGGACAGGGGGCCACGCACTGAAGCTTTCTTT; CDR3 protein: CASSVRDRGPRTEAFF; D gene: TRBD1; CDR3 length: 16; clone size: .; J gene: TRBJ1-1; V gene: TRBV9
CDR3 DNA: TGTGCCAGCAGCGTAGCTCCGGACACTGAAGCTTTCTTT; CDR3 protein: CASSVAPDTEAFF; D gene: .; CDR3 length: 13; clone size: .; J gene: TRBJ1-1; V gene: TRBV9
CDR3 DNA: TGTGCCAGCAGCGTAGAACGTCTAGCGGGGTCTAGCACAGATACGCAGTATTTT; CDR3 protein: CASSVERLAGSSTDTQYF; D gene: TRBD2; CDR3 length: 18; clone size: .; J gene: TRBJ2-3; V gene: TRBV9
CDR3 DNA: TGTGCCAGCACCTTTAGCCCCTCGACTGAGAATGAGCAGTTCTTC; CDR3 protein: CASTFSPSTENEQFF; D gene: .; CDR3 length: 15; clone size: once; J gene: TRBJ2-1; V gene: TRBV9